These 19 T cell receptor beta chains share one sample of origin, sequenced in a study of blood T cell repertoires in COVID-19. Generated by immunoSEQ multiplex PCR, the TCRdb table keeps only in-frame clones and is missing some. The repertoire includes some 180,000 clones, roughly four fifths of them detected once, and approximately 11% sits in the top ten. The sequencing input was peripheral blood. The source of these receptors is a woman aged 40-49 years with COVID-19, enrolled during active disease.

A note on this clone: A much larger clone is a single base away; this may be a read error. The chain employs TRBV7-6 and TRBJ2-3, with 10 bases fitting TRBD2. V trimming: 4 bases; J trimming: 0 bases; junction bases outside the gene matches: 1. The CDR3 is made up of 15 amino acids. Germline lookup yields CDR1 SGHVS and CDR2 FNYEAQ. CDR3 residues: CASSSAGGSTDTQYF. In DNA form, the CDR3 reads TGTGCCAGCAGCTCAGCGGGGGGGAGCACAGATACGCAGTATTTT.

The rearrangement links TRBV5-4 to TRBJ2-7; D ambiguous. The CDR3 is 12 residues long. V gave up 2 bases and J gave up 6 bases, with 9 bases separating them. Per the germline V gene, CDR1 is SGHNT and CDR2 is YYREEE (reference sequence). The CDR3 DNA reads TGTGCCAGCAGCTTCCCACGAGCCGAGCAGTACTTC. Encoded protein: CASSFPRAEQYF.

This chain connects TRBV30 to TRBJ1-1, with unresolved D. This CDR3 is 15 amino acids long. V lost 0 bases and J lost 0, with 11 bases in between. Per the germline V gene, CDR1 is GTSNPN and CDR2 is SVGIG (reference sequence). The CDR3 DNA follows: TGTGCCTGGAGTGTACTGGGCCTCATGAACACTGAAGCTTTCTTT. It encodes CAWSVLGLMNTEAFF.

The CDR3 here is CSVVRGFETQYF. CDR3 nucleotides: TGCAGCGTTGTACGGGGTTTCGAGACCCAGTACTTC. The rearrangement joins TRBV29-1 to TRBJ2-5, with a tentative D call TRBD2 (5 bases). This CDR3 is 12 amino acids long. Germline V CDR1 and CDR2: SQVTM, ANQGSEA. Between the trimmed V and J ends, which lost 4 bases and 5 bases, there was a span of 11 bases.

This clone showed up just once. This chain joins TRBV24-1 and TRBJ2-2, with TRBD1 as a possible D gene (6 bases). CDR1 is KGHDR, CDR2 SFDVKD, per germline. CDR3 length: 15 amino acids. The germline V and J ends were trimmed by 3 bases and 5 bases, with 12 bases remaining between them. CDR3 DNA sequence: TGTGCCACCAGTGATATGGGGACACAAACCGGGGAGCTGTTTTTT. Protein sequence: CATSDMGTQTGELFF.

This clone was counted a single time. V gene TRBV29-1 combines with J gene TRBJ2-7, with 8 bases identical to TRBD2. CDR3 length: 14 amino acids. Germline V gene sequence: CDR1 SQVTM, CDR2 ANQGSEA. J was trimmed by 5 bases and V by 6 bases; bases with no gene match: 12. The CDR3 here is CSVSSGSSFDEQYF. The CDR3 bases are TGCAGCGTCTCCAGCGGGAGTAGTTTTGACGAGCAGTACTTC.

This rearrangement joins TRBV7-3 to TRBJ1-6; D perhaps matches TRBD1 (6 bases). CDR3 length: 15 residues. The germline V gene encodes CDR1 SGHTA and CDR2 FQGTGA. Between the trimmed V and J ends, which lost 6 bases and 7 bases, there was a span of 16 bases. CDR3 in amino acids: CASSLGQWLNSPLHF. The CDR3, as DNA: TGTGCCAGCAGTCTAGGACAGTGGTTAAATTCACCCCTCCACTTT. The whole variable domain, remainder taken from reference TRBV7-3 and TRBJ1-6, is GAGVSQTPSNKVTEKGKYVELRCDPISGHTALYWYRQSLGQGPEFLIYFQGTGAADDSGLPNDRFFAVRPEGSVSTLKIQRTERGDSAVYLCASSLGQWLNSPLHFGNGTRLTVT.

The rearrangement links TRBV6-6 to TRBJ2-6; possibly TRBD1 for D (5 bases). Per the germline V gene, CDR1 is MNHNY and CDR2 is SVGAGI (reference sequence). The V end lost 6 bases, the J end lost 2 bases, and 11 bases lay between the germline ends. The CDR3 runs 15 residues. This chain's CDR3 is CASSTPGTGANVLTF. CDR3 in DNA: TGTGCCAGCAGCACCCCAGGGACTGGGGCCAACGTCCTGACTTTC.

The V gene is TRBV24-1, the J gene TRBJ2-2, with D perhaps matching TRBD1 (7 bases). There are 15 residues in the CDR3. Germline CDR1 KGHDR, CDR2 SFDVKD. The V and J ends lost 3 bases and 5 bases respectively, with 12 bases between them. CDR3: CATSDGGGPTGELFF. The CDR3 DNA reads as TGTGCCACCAGTGATGGAGGGGGCCCTACCGGGGAGCTGTTTTTT.

This chain uses TRBV7-9 with TRBJ1-3; 11 bases align to TRBD1. The CDR3 totals 15 residues. Trimming at V came to 8 bases and at J to 3 bases, leaving 6 bases not matched to a gene. CDR1 is SEHNR and CDR2 is FQNEAQ in the germline V gene (reference sequence). CDR3 DNA: TGTGCCAGCGACGGACAGGGGGCTTTTGGAAACACCATATATTTT. This codes for CASDGQGAFGNTIYF. The full variable domain, its missing parts supplied by reference TRBV7-9 and TRBJ1-3, is DTGVSQNPRHKITKRGQNVTFRCDPISEHNRLYWYRQTLGQGPEFLTYFQNEAQLEKSRLLSDRFSAERPKGSFSTLEIQRTEQGDSAMYLCASDGQGAFGNTIYFGEGSWLTVV.

V usage is TRBV5-1 and J usage is TRBJ1-1; D ambiguous. Trimming took off 0 bases at V and 5 bases at J, with 11 bases between the two ends. The CDR3 loop spans 14 amino acids. Germline V CDR1 and CDR2: SGHRS, YFSETQ. The CDR3 region has the DNA TGCGCCAGCAGCTTGGTATCTGGGGAGACTGAAGCTTTCTTT. It is translated as CASSLVSGETEAFF. Full variable domain (outside the CDR3, taken from reference TRBV5-1 and TRBJ1-1): KAGVTQTPRYLIKTRGQQVTLSCSPISGHRSVSWYQQTPGQGLQFLFEYFSETQRNKGNFPGRFSGRQFSNSRSEMNVSTLELGDSALYLCASSLVSGETEAFFGQGTRLTVV.

The V and J genes are TRBV9 and TRBJ2-3; D perhaps matches TRBD2 (5 bases). CDR1 is SGDLS, CDR2 YYNGEE, per germline. This CDR3 spans 16 amino acids. Deletions cut 6 bases from V and 5 bases from J, with 22 bases between. This chain's CDR3 is CASTQRTGSAEDTQYF. In nucleotides, the CDR3 is TGTGCCAGCACCCAAAGGACGGGTAGCGCTGAAGATACGCAGTATTTT. The full variable domain, with the rest looked up from reference TRBV9 and TRBJ2-3, is DSGVTQTPKHLITATGQRVTLRCSPRSGDLSVYWYQQSLDQGLQFLIQYYNGEERAKGNILERFSAQQFPDLHSELNLSSLELGDSALYFCASTQRTGSAEDTQYFGPGTRLTVL.

The table lists this clone with many counts. This sequence joins TRBV30 and TRBJ2-7; D ambiguous. The CDR3 length is 14 residues. V dropped 3 bases and J dropped 1 base, with 13 bases sitting between them. Germline V gene data show CDR1 as GTSNPN and CDR2 as SVGIG (reference sequence). This CDR3 is CAWRKPGESYEQYF. The CDR3 region has the DNA TGTGCCTGGAGGAAACCAGGCGAATCCTACGAGCAGTACTTC.

The chain joins TRBV3-1 (or the pseudogene TRBV3-2) to TRBJ1-2, with 9 positions matching TRBD1. Germline V lookup: CDR1 LGHDT, CDR2 YNNKEL (reference sequence). CDR3 length: 16 residues. J was trimmed by 8 bases and V by 0 bases; bases with no gene match: 10. CDR3 DNA sequence: TGTGCCAGCAGCCAAGATCCCGGACAGGGGATGAGGGGCTACACCTTC. Encoded protein: CASSQDPGQGMRGYTF.

This chain joins TRBV10-3 and TRBJ2-6; tentatively, D is TRBD2 (6 bases). Germline V lookup: CDR1 ENHRY, CDR2 SYGVKD. Deletions cut 3 bases from V and 0 bases from J, with 6 bases between. CDR3 length: 15 amino acids. The CDR3 DNA is TGTGCCATCAGTGACGGGGGCTCTGGGGCCAACGTCCTGACTTTC. It specifies CAISDGGSGANVLTF.

In its sample, this clone was seen once. The chain employs TRBV12-5 and TRBJ1-2, with TRBD1 as a possible D gene (5 bases). The CDR3 extends over 16 amino acids. V was trimmed by 6 bases and J by 6 bases, leaving 23 bases between them. CDR1 and CDR2 from the germline V gene are LGHNT and FRNRAP. In nucleotides, the CDR3 is TGTGCTAGTGGCCAACCGGGACTTCTCGACCTAGATGGCTACACCTTC. Protein sequence: CASGQPGLLDLDGYTF.

The chain recombines TRBV10-1 with TRBJ2-3, with D maybe TRBD1 (5 bases). The germline V and J ends were trimmed by 0 bases and 4 bases, with 14 bases remaining between them. The CDR3 consists of 16 residues. Germline loops: CDR1 WNHNN, CDR2 SYGVQD (reference sequence). DNA of the CDR3: TGCGCCAGCAGTGAGTCGAAGGGGTCCCGGGCAGATACGCAGTATTTT. Residues: CASSESKGSRADTQYF.

The chain uses TRBV27 and TRBJ1-5; 7 bases map to TRBD1. V lost 1 base and J lost 7; bases outside the gene matches: 4. Per the germline V gene, CDR1 is MNHEY and CDR2 is SMNVEV (reference sequence). CDR3 length: 14 amino acids. The CDR3 DNA follows: TGTGCCAGCAGTTTATTGGGCAGGGGGCAGCCCCAGCATTTT. Its protein product is CASSLLGRGQPQHF.

This clone has only one observation. The chain combines TRBV27 with TRBJ1-1; perhaps TRBD1 as D (5 bases). The germline V gene has CDR1 MNHEY and CDR2 SMNVEV (reference sequence). There are 17 residues in the CDR3. The V end lost 5 bases, the J end lost 4 bases, and 23 bases lay between the germline ends. The CDR3 bases are TGTGCCAGCAGTAGTAGGGGTAGTTGGAGAAGGGGCACTGAAGCTTTCTTT. Amino acid sequence: CASSSRGSWRRGTEAFF.